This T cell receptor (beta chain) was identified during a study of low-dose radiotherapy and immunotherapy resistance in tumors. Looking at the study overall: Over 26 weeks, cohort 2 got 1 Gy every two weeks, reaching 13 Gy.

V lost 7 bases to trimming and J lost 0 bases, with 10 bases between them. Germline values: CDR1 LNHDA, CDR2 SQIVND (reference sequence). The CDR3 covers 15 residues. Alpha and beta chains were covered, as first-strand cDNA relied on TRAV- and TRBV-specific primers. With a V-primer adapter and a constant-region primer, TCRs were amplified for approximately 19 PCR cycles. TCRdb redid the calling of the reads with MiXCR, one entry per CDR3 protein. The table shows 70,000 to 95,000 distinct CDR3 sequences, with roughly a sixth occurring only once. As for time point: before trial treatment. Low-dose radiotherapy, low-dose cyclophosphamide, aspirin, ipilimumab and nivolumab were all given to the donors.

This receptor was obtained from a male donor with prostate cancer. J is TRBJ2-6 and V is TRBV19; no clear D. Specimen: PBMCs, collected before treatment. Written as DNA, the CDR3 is TGTGCCAGTACACCCGGCATCTCTGGGGCCAACGTCCTGACTTTC. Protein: CASTPGISGANVLTF.